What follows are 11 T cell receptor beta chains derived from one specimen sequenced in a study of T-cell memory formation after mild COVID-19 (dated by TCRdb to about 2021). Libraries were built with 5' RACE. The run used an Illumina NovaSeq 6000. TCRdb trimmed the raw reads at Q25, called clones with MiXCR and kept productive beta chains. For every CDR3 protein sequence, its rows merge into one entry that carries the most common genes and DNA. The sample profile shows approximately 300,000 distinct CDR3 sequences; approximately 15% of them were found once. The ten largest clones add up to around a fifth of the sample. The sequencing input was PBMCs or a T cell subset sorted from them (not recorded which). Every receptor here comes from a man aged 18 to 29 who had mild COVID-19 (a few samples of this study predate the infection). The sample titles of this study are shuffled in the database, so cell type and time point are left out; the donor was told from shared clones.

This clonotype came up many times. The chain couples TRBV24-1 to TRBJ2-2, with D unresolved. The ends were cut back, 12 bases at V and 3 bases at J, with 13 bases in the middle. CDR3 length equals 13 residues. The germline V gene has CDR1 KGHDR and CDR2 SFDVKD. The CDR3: CAVRETYTGELFF. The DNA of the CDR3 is TGTGCCGTAAGAGAAACTTACACCGGGGAGCTGTTTTTT.

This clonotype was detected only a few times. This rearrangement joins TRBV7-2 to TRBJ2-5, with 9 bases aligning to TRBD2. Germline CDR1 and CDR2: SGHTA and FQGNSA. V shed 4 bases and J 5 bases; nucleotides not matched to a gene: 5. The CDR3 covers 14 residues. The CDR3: CASSSLAGWETQYF. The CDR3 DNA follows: TGTGCCAGCAGCTCCCTAGCGGGGTGGGAGACCCAGTACTTC.

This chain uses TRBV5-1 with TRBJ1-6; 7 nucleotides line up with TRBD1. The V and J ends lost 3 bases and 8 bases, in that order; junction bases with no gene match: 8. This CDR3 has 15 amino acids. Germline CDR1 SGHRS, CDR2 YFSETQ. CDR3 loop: CASSWGQSLDSPLHF. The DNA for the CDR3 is TGCGCCAGCAGCTGGGGACAGTCACTGGATTCACCCCTCCACTTT.

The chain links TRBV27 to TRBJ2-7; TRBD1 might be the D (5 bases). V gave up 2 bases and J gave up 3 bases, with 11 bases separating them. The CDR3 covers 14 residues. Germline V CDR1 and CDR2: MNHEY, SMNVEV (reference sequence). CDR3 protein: CASSLKGAGYEQYF. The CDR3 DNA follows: TGTGCCAGCAGTTTAAAAGGGGCCGGCTACGAGCAGTACTTC.

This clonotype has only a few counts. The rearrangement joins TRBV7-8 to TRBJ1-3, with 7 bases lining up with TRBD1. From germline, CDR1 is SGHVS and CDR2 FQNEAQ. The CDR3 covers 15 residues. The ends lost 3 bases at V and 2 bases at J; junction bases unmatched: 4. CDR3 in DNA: TGTGCCAGCAGCTTCGACAGGGCAACTGGAAACACCATATATTTT. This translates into CASSFDRATGNTIYF.

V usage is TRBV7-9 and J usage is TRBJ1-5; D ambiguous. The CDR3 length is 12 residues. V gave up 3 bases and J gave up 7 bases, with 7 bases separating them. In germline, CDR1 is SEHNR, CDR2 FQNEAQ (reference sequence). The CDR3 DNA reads TGTGCCAGCAGCTTGTGGGAACAGCCCCAGCATTTT. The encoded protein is CASSLWEQPQHF.

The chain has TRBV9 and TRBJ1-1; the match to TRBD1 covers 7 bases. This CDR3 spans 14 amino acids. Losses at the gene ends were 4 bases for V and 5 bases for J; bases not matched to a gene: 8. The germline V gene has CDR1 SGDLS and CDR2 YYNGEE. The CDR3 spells CASSSDRVLTEAFF. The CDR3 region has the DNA TGTGCCAGCAGCTCCGACAGGGTGTTGACTGAAGCTTTCTTT.

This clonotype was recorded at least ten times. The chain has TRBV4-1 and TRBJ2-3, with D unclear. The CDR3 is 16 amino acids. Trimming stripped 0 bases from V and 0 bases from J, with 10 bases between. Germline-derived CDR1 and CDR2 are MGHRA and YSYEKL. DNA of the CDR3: TGCGCCAGCAGCCAAGAGGCCAGGCCTAGCACAGATACGCAGTATTTT. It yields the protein CASSQEARPSTDTQYF.

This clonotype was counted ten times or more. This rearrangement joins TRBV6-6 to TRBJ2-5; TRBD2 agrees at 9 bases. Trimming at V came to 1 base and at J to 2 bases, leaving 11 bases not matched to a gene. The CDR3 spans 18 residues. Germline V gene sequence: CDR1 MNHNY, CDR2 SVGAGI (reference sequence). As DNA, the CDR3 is TGTGCCAGCAGTTACTTCCGGCCAGCGGGGGGCCCTCAAGAGACCCAGTACTTC. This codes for CASSYFRPAGGPQETQYF.

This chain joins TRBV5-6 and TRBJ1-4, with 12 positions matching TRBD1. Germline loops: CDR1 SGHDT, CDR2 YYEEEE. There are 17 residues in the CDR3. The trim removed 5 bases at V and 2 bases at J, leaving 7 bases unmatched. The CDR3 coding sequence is TGTGCCAGCAGACCCCGGGACAGGGGGCAGACTAATGAAAAACTGTTTTTT. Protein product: CASRPRDRGQTNEKLFF.

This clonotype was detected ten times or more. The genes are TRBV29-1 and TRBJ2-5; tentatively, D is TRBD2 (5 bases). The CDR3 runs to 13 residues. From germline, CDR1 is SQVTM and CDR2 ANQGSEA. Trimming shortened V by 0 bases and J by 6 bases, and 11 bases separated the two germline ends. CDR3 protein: CSVEDEGLKTQYF. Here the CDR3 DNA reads TGCAGCGTTGAAGATGAGGGCCTGAAGACCCAGTACTTC.